Sequencing of this TCR beta chain was carried out in a study of long-term antiretroviral therapy in people with HIV. Study-wide results and caveats: Diversity rose after ART but stayed below transplant donor controls. Across all time points, the repertoire was dominated by clones that expanded before ART. Repertoires from HIV showed CDR3 length ranges narrower than those of controls.

A remark on this clone: Antigen unknown.

An immunoSEQ assay, version v3.0, was performed at survey level. For every sample, sequencing targeted roughly 40,000-50,000 T-cell genomes. Produced via immunoSEQ multiplex PCR; TCRdb's table is partial and in-frame only. Among about 14,000 clones listed, 75% to 85% were seen once. This clonotype originated in a man aged 35-49 years with HIV. The material was unsorted PBMCs, obtained 3.1 years after starting antiretroviral therapy.

The CDR3: CASSSGLEGEQFF. The CDR3 DNA is TGTGCCAGCAGCTCGGGACTCGAGGGTGAGCAGTTCTTC. The chain uses TRBV7-9 and TRBJ2-1, with D perhaps TRBD2 (6 bases). The CDR3 is 13 residues long. The germline CDR1 and CDR2 sequences are SEHNR and FQNEAQ (reference sequence). Trimming left V 4 bases short and J 9 bases short, with 13 bases between.